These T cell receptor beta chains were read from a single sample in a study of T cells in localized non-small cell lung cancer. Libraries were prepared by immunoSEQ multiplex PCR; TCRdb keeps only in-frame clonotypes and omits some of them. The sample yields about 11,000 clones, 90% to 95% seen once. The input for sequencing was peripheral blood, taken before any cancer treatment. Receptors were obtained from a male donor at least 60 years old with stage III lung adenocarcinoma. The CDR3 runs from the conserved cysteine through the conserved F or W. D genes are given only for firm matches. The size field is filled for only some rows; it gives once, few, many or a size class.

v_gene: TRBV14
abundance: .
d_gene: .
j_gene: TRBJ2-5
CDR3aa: CASSRTWTSSETQYF
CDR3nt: TGTGCCAGCAGCCGTACTTGGACCTCCTCGGAGACCCAGTACTTC

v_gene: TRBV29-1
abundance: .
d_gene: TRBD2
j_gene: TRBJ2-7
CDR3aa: CSGTGGAYEQYF
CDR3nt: TGCAGCGGGACGGGGGGGGCCTACGAGCAGTACTTC

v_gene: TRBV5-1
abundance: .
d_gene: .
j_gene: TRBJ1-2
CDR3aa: CASSFGQARDGYTF
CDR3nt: TGCGCCAGCAGCTTTGGGCAGGCTAGGGATGGCTACACCTTC

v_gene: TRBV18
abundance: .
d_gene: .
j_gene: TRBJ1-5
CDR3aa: CASSPPGQPSNQPQHF
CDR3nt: TGTGCCAGCTCACCACCGGGGCAACCCAGCAATCAGCCCCAGCATTTT

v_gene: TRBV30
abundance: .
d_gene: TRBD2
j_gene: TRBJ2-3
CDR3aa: CAWKPGLAADTQYF
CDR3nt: TGTGCCTGGAAGCCGGGACTAGCAGCGGATACGCAGTATTTT

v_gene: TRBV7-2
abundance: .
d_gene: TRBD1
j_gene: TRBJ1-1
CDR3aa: CASSRDRGGTEAFF
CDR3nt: TGTGCCAGCAGCCGCGACAGGGGCGGGACTGAAGCTTTCTTT

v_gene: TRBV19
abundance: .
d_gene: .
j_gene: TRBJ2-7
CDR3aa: CASSDDSYEQYF
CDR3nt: TGTGCCAGTAGTGATGACAGTTACGAGCAGTACTTC

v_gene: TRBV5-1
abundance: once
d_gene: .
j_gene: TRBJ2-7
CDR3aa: CASSLGVSGASHEQYF
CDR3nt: TGCGCCAGCAGCTTGGGGGTTTCGGGGGCATCACACGAGCAGTACTTC

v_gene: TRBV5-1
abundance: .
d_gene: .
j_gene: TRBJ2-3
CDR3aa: CASSPGQNTDTQYF
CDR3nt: TGCGCCAGCAGCCCCGGACAGAACACAGATACGCAGTATTTT

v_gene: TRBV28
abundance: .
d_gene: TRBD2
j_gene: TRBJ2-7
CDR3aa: CASSAYGGSSYEQYF
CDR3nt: TGTGCCAGCAGTGCCTACGGCGGGAGCTCCTACGAGCAGTACTTC

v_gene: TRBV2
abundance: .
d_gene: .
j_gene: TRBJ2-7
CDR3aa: CASSEGGGRVYEQYF
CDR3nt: TGTGCCAGCAGTGAAGGAGGTGGTCGGGTCTACGAGCAGTACTTC

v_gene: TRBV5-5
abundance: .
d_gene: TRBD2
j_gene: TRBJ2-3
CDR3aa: CASSTDLLAGGPSTDTQYF
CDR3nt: TGTGCCAGCAGCACCGACCTACTAGCGGGAGGGCCGAGCACAGATACGCAGTATTTT

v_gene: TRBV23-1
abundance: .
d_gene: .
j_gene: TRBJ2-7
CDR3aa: CASSQGQSQNPYEQYF
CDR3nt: TGCGCCAGCAGTCAAGGGCAGAGCCAAAATCCCTACGAGCAGTACTTC

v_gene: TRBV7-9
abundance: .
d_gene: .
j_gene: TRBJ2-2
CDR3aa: CASSLQWDGELFF
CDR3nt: TGTGCCAGCAGCTTACAGTGGGACGGGGAGCTGTTTTTT

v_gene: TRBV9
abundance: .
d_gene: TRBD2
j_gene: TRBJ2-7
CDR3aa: CASSARLAADEQYF
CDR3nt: TGTGCCAGCAGCGCCAGACTAGCAGCCGACGAGCAGTACTTC

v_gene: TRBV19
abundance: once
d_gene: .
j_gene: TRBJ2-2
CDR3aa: CASTLGQTGELFF
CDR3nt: TGTGCCAGTACCCTCGGACAAACCGGGGAGCTGTTTTTT

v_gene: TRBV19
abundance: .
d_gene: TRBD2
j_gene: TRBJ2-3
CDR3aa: CASSITSGRPTDTQYF
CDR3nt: TGTGCCAGTAGTATCACTAGCGGGAGGCCCACAGATACGCAGTATTTT

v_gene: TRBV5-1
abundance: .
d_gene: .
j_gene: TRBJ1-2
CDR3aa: CASSLTSEGYTF
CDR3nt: TGCGCCAGCAGCTTGACCTCTGAGGGCTACACCTTC

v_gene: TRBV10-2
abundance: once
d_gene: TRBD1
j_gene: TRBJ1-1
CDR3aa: CASSESTGGQTEAFF
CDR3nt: TGCGCCAGCAGTGAGTCAACAGGGGGCCAAACTGAAGCTTTCTTT

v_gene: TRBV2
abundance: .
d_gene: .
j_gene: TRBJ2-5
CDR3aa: CASSIRETQYF
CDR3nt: TGTGCCAGCAGTATCAGGGAGACCCAGTACTTC

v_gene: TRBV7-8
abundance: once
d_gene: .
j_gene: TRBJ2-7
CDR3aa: CASSQDQIYEQYF
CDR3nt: TGTGCCAGCAGCCAGGACCAAATTTACGAGCAGTACTTC

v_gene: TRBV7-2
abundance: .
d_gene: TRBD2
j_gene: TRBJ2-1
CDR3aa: CASSLTQRGYNEQFF
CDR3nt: TGTGCCAGCAGCTTAACCCAGCGGGGCTACAATGAGCAGTTCTTC

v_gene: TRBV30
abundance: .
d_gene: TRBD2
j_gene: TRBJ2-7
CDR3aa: CASGTRNLYEQYF
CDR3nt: TGTGCCTCAGGGACTAGAAATCTCTACGAGCAGTACTTC

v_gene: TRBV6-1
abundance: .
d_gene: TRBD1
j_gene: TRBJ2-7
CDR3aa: CASSTGTGDHEQYF
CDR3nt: TGTGCCAGCAGTACCGGGACAGGGGACCACGAGCAGTACTTC

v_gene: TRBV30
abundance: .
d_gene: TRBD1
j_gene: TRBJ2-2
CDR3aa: CAWNLGAGGQTGELFF
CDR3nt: TGTGCCTGGAACTTGGGGGCAGGGGGCCAAACCGGGGAGCTGTTTTTT

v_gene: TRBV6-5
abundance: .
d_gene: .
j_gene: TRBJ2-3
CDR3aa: CASTPSGTDTQYF
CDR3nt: TGTGCCAGCACGCCTAGCGGCACAGATACGCAGTATTTT

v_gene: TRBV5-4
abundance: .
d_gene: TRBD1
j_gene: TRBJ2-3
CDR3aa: CASSLGDRASDTQYF
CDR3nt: TGTGCCAGCAGCTTGGGGGACAGGGCCTCAGATACGCAGTATTTT

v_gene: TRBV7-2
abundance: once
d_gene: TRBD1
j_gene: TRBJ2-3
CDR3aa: CASSFRTGGRTDTQYF
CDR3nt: TGTGCCAGCAGCTTTAGGACAGGGGGTAGAACAGATACGCAGTATTTT

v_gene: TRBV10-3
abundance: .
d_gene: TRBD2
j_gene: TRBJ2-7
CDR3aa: CAITQTSGRQQYF
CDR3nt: TGTGCCATCACTCAGACTAGCGGGAGGCAGCAGTACTTC

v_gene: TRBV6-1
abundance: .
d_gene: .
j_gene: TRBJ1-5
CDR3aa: CASTLGGGNQPQHF
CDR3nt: TGTGCCAGCACCCTGGGGGGGGGCAATCAGCCCCAGCATTTT

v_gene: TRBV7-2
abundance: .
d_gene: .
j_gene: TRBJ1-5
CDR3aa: CASSFKAGEVGRQPQHF
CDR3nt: TGTGCCAGCAGCTTCAAAGCAGGGGAGGTGGGTCGCCAGCCCCAGCATTTT

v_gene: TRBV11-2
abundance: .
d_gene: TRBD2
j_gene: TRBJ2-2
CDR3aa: CASSRGLAGIRTGELFF
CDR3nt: TGTGCCAGCAGCAGGGGACTAGCGGGAATTCGGACCGGGGAGCTGTTTTTT

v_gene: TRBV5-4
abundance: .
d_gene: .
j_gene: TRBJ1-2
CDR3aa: CASSKGGGPTNYGYTF
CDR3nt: TGTGCCAGCAGTAAAGGCGGGGGGCCAACTAACTATGGCTACACCTTC

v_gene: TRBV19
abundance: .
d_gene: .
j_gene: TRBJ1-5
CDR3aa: CASSKARPNQPQHF
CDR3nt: TGTGCCAGTAGTAAGGCCAGGCCAAATCAGCCCCAGCATTTT

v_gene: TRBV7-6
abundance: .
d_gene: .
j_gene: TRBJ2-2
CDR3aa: CASSPTNTGELFF
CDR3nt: TGTGCCAGCAGCCCCACGAACACCGGGGAGCTGTTTTTT

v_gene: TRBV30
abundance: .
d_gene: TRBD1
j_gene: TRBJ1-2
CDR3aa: CAWTRQGLGGYTF
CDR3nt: TGTGCCTGGACCAGACAGGGTCTAGGAGGCTACACCTTC